These 31 T cell receptor beta chains were sequenced from one sample in a study of a mutant IDH1 vaccine in newly diagnosed glioma. Data came from immunoSEQ multiplex PCR; TCRdb stores just in-frame clones and leaves some out. Here the sample spans 50,000 to 65,000 clones, approximately 78% being singletons. Time point described: baseline, week 1 (first vaccination visit). Treatment: pre-vaccination baseline after standard-of-care therapy. Material: PBMCs, obtained from a glioma patient treated with radiotherapy, temozolomide or both. Every receptor here comes from a man aged 18 to 29 with glioma.

V gene TRBV7-9 combines with J gene TRBJ2-7, with TRBD2 as a possible D gene (7 bases). This CDR3 region has 15 residues. V lost 5 bases, J lost 0 bases, and 14 bases lay in between. Per germline, CDR1 SEHNR and CDR2 FQNEAQ (reference sequence). The CDR3: CASSAPGGLSYEQYF. The CDR3 DNA follows: TGTGCCAGCAGCGCCCCGGGGGGCCTCTCCTACGAGCAGTACTTC.

The CDR3 here is CAWSVTRGYTF. CDR3 DNA: TGTGCCTGGAGTGTCACAAGAGGCTACACCTTC. The genes are TRBV30 and TRBJ1-2; no clear D gene. CDR3 size: 11 residues. The germline V and J ends were trimmed by 0 bases and 8 bases, with 7 bases remaining between them. In germline, CDR1 is GTSNPN, CDR2 SVGIG (reference sequence).

The rearrangement joins TRBV7-2 to TRBJ2-7; D is ambiguous. V was clipped by 2 bases and J by 2 bases, with 10 bases between them. This CDR3 comprises 14 residues. Germline CDR1 is SGHTA and CDR2 is FQGNSA. The CDR3 sequence: CASSLFPQTYEQYF. The CDR3 DNA follows: TGTGCCAGCAGCTTATTCCCGCAAACCTACGAGCAGTACTTC. The variable domain in full, with the rest retrieved from reference TRBV7-2 and TRBJ2-7, is GAGVSQSPSNKVTEKGKDVELRCDPISGHTALYWYRQSLGQGLEFLIYFQGNSAPDKSGLPSDRFSAERTGGSVSTLTIQRTQQEDSAVYLCASSLFPQTYEQYFGPGTRLTVT.

CDR3 sequence: CASSELTGNTGELFF. CDR3 DNA: TGTGCCAGCAGTGAATTAACCGGCAACACCGGGGAGCTGTTTTTT. The gene calls are TRBV25-1 and TRBJ2-2, with no clear D. The V end lost 1 base, the J end lost 2 bases, and 8 bases lay between the germline ends. Germline values: CDR1 MGHDK, CDR2 SYGVNS. This CDR3 comprises 15 residues.

J is TRBJ1-1 and V is TRBV19; no definite D call. Germline V gene data show CDR1 as LNHDA and CDR2 as SQIVND (reference sequence). The ends were cut back, 6 bases at V and 4 bases at J, with 12 bases in the middle. CDR3 length: 13 amino acids. The CDR3 spells CASSQPAGTEAFF. As DNA, the CDR3 is TGTGCCAGTAGCCAACCAGCAGGCACTGAAGCTTTCTTT.

J is TRBJ1-1 and V is TRBV14; D call uncertain. The germline V and J ends were trimmed by 0 bases and 1 base, with 3 bases remaining between them. CDR1 SGHDN and CDR2 FVKESK come from the germline V gene. The CDR3 length is 13 residues. CDR3 amino acids: CASSQEGNTEAFF. CDR3 bases: TGTGCCAGCAGCCAAGAAGGGAACACTGAAGCTTTCTTT.

The chain is built from TRBV6-5 and TRBJ2-7; D is possibly TRBD2 (6 bases). The CDR3 contains 15 residues. Germline V CDR1 and CDR2: MNHEY, SVGAGI. With 7 bases removed from V and 0 bases from J, the gap between germline ends came to 16 bases. The DNA of the CDR3 is TGTGCCAGCACCGTCATCGTCGGGAGCTCCTACGAGCAGTACTTC. Protein sequence: CASTVIVGSSYEQYF.

The chain joins TRBV5-5 to TRBJ1-1; D perhaps matches TRBD1 (6 bases). This CDR3 is 15 amino acids long. Germline CDR1 and CDR2: SGHKS and YYEKEE (reference sequence). Trimming removed 2 bases from V and 4 bases from J, with 15 bases in between. The CDR3 sequence: CASSFEGTRGTEAFF. CDR3 nucleotide sequence: TGTGCCAGCAGCTTCGAAGGAACCAGGGGCACTGAAGCTTTCTTT. Complete variable domain (other parts from reference TRBV5-5 and TRBJ1-1): DAGVTQSPTHLIKTRGQQVTLRCSPISGHKSVSWYQQVLGQGPQFIFQYYEKEERGRGNFPDRFSARQFPNYSSELNVNALLLGDSALYLCASSFEGTRGTEAFFGQGTRLTVV.

This clone was picked up one time. V usage is TRBV6-5 and J usage is TRBJ2-7, with TRBD1 as a possible D gene (5 bases). Trimming cost V 0 bases and J 4 bases, with 13 bases left between them. Germline V lookup: CDR1 MNHEY, CDR2 SVGAGI. There are 15 residues in the CDR3. The CDR3 bases are TGTGCCAGCAGTTACTCCCGCGACAGCTTTTACGAGCAGTACTTC. Translating gives CASSYSRDSFYEQYF.

The chain uses TRBV30 and TRBJ1-1, with D perhaps matching TRBD1 (5 bases). Germline lookup yields CDR1 GTSNPN and CDR2 SVGIG (reference sequence). V was clipped by 2 bases and J by 11 bases, with 24 bases between them. The CDR3 contains 15 residues. CDR3 protein: CAWSPNRGDSSMAFF. The CDR3 nucleotides read TGTGCCTGGAGTCCCAATCGAGGGGATAGTAGTATGGCTTTCTTT.

V usage is TRBV5-4 and J usage is TRBJ2-5; D ambiguous. Germline V CDR1 and CDR2: SGHNT, YYREEE (reference sequence). Trimming removed 1 base at V and 5 bases at J, with 6 bases between. The CDR3 has 12 residues. Here the CDR3 DNA reads TGTGCCAGCAGCTTGCAGAGGGAGACCCAGTACTTC. Translation gives CASSLQRETQYF.

This clone occurred a few times. This sequence joins TRBV5-4 and TRBJ1-2; 8 bases align to TRBD1. With V trimmed by 6 bases and J by 4 bases, 5 bases remained unmatched. The CDR3 is made up of 13 amino acids. CDR1 is SGHNT, CDR2 YYREEE, per germline (reference sequence). In DNA form, the CDR3 reads TGTGCCAGCACGACAGGGGCAGGCTATGGCTACACCTTC. Translated, it gives CASTTGAGYGYTF.

J is TRBJ2-1 and V is TRBV27; 8 nucleotides align to TRBD1. The length of the CDR3 is 19 residues. From germline, CDR1 is MNHEY and CDR2 SMNVEV (reference sequence). V was clipped by 5 bases and J by 4 bases; unmatched bases: 19. The CDR3 DNA reads as TGTGCCAGCAGTCTCCCAGGTTTTATATCAGGGGGCGCTTACAATGAGCAGTTCTTC. Amino acids: CASSLPGFISGGAYNEQFF.

The CDR3 region is CASNGAVSPFYEKLFF. Here the CDR3 DNA reads TGTGCCAGCAATGGGGCTGTTTCCCCTTTCTATGAAAAACTGTTTTTT. The chain recombines TRBV6-6 with TRBJ1-4; possible D gene TRBD1, 5 bases. Trimming shortened V by 7 bases and J by 6 bases, and 21 bases separated the two germline ends. CDR1 is MNHNY and CDR2 is SVGAGI in the germline V gene (reference sequence). The CDR3 loop spans 16 amino acids.

This chain connects TRBV9 to TRBJ1-2, with 7 bases aligning to TRBD1. Germline loops: CDR1 SGDLS, CDR2 YYNGEE. This CDR3 has 14 residues. V lost 5 bases and J lost 4; bases outside the gene matches: 8. The DNA for the CDR3 is TGTGCCAGCAGGGGAGAAGGGGGCCTCTATGGCTACACCTTC. Translating it yields CASRGEGGLYGYTF.

The V call is TRBV6-5, the J call TRBJ1-1; TRBD1 matches 7 bases. V dropped 0 bases and J dropped 5; count of bases not matched to a gene: 6. Looked up from germline, CDR1 is MNHEY and CDR2 is SVGAGI. The CDR3 covers 15 residues. For the CDR3, the DNA is TGTGCCAGCAGTTACTCGAACAGGGGAGTGACTGAAGCTTTCTTT. Protein sequence: CASSYSNRGVTEAFF.

This chain joins TRBV4-2 and TRBJ1-3, with TRBD1 matching 7 bases. Germline CDR1 LGHNA, CDR2 YNFKEQ. The CDR3 contains 16 residues. With 1 base clipped from V and 1 base from J, the junction kept 4 bases outside the gene matches. DNA for the CDR3: TGTGCCAGCAGCCAAGGTCAGACAGGGTCTGGAAACACCATATATTTT. Translated, it gives CASSQGQTGSGNTIYF.

Notes on this clone: At one end, the junction sequence differs from germline, possibly due to a read error. The chain is built from TRBV7-7 and TRBJ1-4; D may be TRBD1 (5 bases). Germline V gives CDR1 SSHAT, CDR2 FNYEAQ (reference sequence). The CDR3 has 14 residues. The DNA of the CDR3 is TGTGCTAGCAGCTCAGACTGGCGGGGGGAAAAACTGTTTTTT. As protein: CASSSDWRGEKLFF.

This chain links TRBV7-9 with TRBJ1-2; 8 nucleotides agree with TRBD1. V lost 10 bases, J lost 2 bases, and 6 bases stayed unmatched. Per the germline V gene, CDR1 is SEHNR and CDR2 is FQNEAQ (reference sequence). The CDR3 runs 13 residues. The CDR3 reads CATRQGTNYGYTF. The CDR3 bases are TGTGCCACCAGACAGGGGACGAACTATGGCTACACCTTC.

The chain couples TRBV7-9 to TRBJ2-5, with TRBD1 matching over 8 bases. Losses at the gene ends were 3 bases for V and 5 bases for J; bases not matched to a gene: 11. The length of the CDR3 is 16 residues. In germline, CDR1 is SEHNR, CDR2 FQNEAQ (reference sequence). CDR3 coding DNA: TGTGCCAGCAGCTTCCTCTACAGGGGGGCCCGGGAGACCCAGTACTTC. This gives the protein CASSFLYRGARETQYF. Filled out from reference TRBV7-9 and TRBJ2-5, the complete variable domain reads DTGVSQNPRHKITKRGQNVTFRCDPISEHNRLYWYRQTLGQGPEFLTYFQNEAQLEKSRLLSDRFSAERPKGSFSTLEIQRTEQGDSAMYLCASSFLYRGARETQYFGPGTRLLVL.

The chain combines TRBV30 with TRBJ2-3; D remains unclear. This CDR3 is 16 amino acids long. V was shortened by 2 bases and J by 6 bases, with 21 bases between the two germline ends. In germline, CDR1 is GTSNPN, CDR2 SVGIG (reference sequence). The DNA for the CDR3 is TGTGCCTGGAGTTACCCTCAGGTCCGAGCGAGGGATACGCAGTATTTT. Protein: CAWSYPQVRARDTQYF.

The rearrangement links TRBV4-2 to TRBJ2-5; 11 bases line up with TRBD1. This CDR3 is built from 16 residues. Germline V lookup: CDR1 LGHNA, CDR2 YNFKEQ. The V gene end was trimmed by 4 bases and the J gene end by 1 base; junction bases not matched to a gene: 5. The CDR3 sequence: CASSLEGTGGQETQYF. The CDR3 DNA reads TGTGCCAGCAGCCTAGAAGGGACAGGGGGCCAAGAGACCCAGTACTTC.

This chain links TRBV2 with TRBJ1-5, with D perhaps matching TRBD1 (6 bases). CDR3 size: 18 residues. Germline CDR1 SNHLY, CDR2 FYNNEI. Trimming removed 3 bases at V and 3 bases at J, with 21 bases between. CDR3 region: CASSDRSPNRAYNQPQHF. The CDR3 coding sequence is TGTGCCAGCAGTGATAGGTCCCCCAACAGGGCATACAATCAGCCCCAGCATTTT.

The chain joins TRBV6-1 to TRBJ2-7, with D uncertain. This CDR3 region has 14 residues. The germline gives CDR1 MNHNS, CDR2 SASEGT. V dropped 3 bases and J dropped 0 bases, with 9 bases sitting between them. The CDR3 spells CASSEVTASYEQYF. Here the CDR3 DNA reads TGTGCCAGCAGTGAGGTAACAGCCTCCTACGAGCAGTACTTC.

This chain connects TRBV2 to TRBJ1-2, with D hard to call. V shed 1 base and J shed 3 bases, with 9 bases lying between them. Per germline, CDR1 SNHLY and CDR2 FYNNEI. This CDR3 is 14 amino acids long. The CDR3 is CASSEGGEYYGYTF. The CDR3 region has the DNA TGTGCCAGCAGTGAAGGTGGTGAATACTATGGCTACACCTTC.

The genes are TRBV6-5 and TRBJ1-5; D is unresolved. V was shortened by 0 bases and J by 6 bases, with 6 bases between the two germline ends. The CDR3 totals 13 residues. Germline values: CDR1 MNHEY, CDR2 SVGAGI. CDR3 residues: CASSYSKGQPQHF. The CDR3 DNA is TGTGCCAGCAGTTACTCGAAGGGTCAGCCCCAGCATTTT.

The chain joins TRBV4-3 to TRBJ1-3; no definite D call. This CDR3 has 15 residues. Germline V gives CDR1 LGHNA, CDR2 YSLEER. Deletions cut 0 bases from V and 0 bases from J, with 6 bases between. The CDR3 region has the DNA TGCGCCAGCAGCCAAGATACGCTCTCTGGAAACACCATATATTTT. This codes for CASSQDTLSGNTIYF.

CDR3 nucleotide sequence: TGTGCCAGCAGCCTCGGGACCCACAATGAGCAGTTCTTC. Encoded protein: CASSLGTHNEQFF. This chain joins TRBV7-6 and TRBJ2-1; possibly TRBD1 or TRBD2 for D (5 bases each). CDR3 length: 13 residues. Germline-derived CDR1 and CDR2 are SGHVS and FNYEAQ. Trimming took 5 bases from V and 5 from J, leaving 10 bases between them.

V is TRBV19 and J is TRBJ1-3; no clear D gene. The germline CDR1 and CDR2 sequences are LNHDA and SQIVND (reference sequence). The CDR3 length is 13 residues. V was cut by 8 bases and J by 0 bases, with 8 bases left in between. The CDR3 loop reads CASQFSSGNTIYF. The CDR3 bases are TGTGCCAGTCAGTTCTCCTCTGGAAACACCATATATTTT.

This chain links TRBV10-3 with TRBJ2-1, with D possibly being TRBD1 (5 bases). Germline V gives CDR1 ENHRY, CDR2 SYGVKD. The CDR3 has 13 amino acids. The germline V and J ends were trimmed by 3 bases and 6 bases, with 9 bases remaining between them. The DNA for the CDR3 is TGTGCCATCAGTGATCGGACAACCAATGAGCAGTTCTTC. Translation gives CAISDRTTNEQFF.

The gene calls are TRBV2 and TRBJ2-7, with no clear D. Trimming removed 6 bases at V and 0 bases at J, with 12 bases between. The germline gives CDR1 SNHLY, CDR2 FYNNEI. The CDR3 sequence is 14 residues long. The CDR3 sequence: CASRGTDYSYEQYF. CDR3 DNA: TGTGCCAGCAGGGGTACAGATTACTCCTACGAGCAGTACTTC. Based on the CDR3 plus reference TRBV2 and TRBJ2-7, the full variable domain is EPEVTQTPSHQVTQMGQEVILRCVPISNHLYFYWYRQILGQKVEFLVSFYNNEISEKSEIFDDQFSVERPDGSNFTLKIRSTKLEDSAMYFCASRGTDYSYEQYFGPGTRLTVT.